A single sample is the source of the 2 T cell receptor beta chains below, sequenced in a study of OX40 agonist ivuxolimab in advanced cancers. Using immunoSEQ multiplex PCR, the repertoire was profiled, and TCRdb retains in-frame clones only, with some absent. The sample has 100,000 or so clones, about four fifths seen once. Here the sequenced sample was CD4+ or CD8+ T cells sorted from blood, taken in a trial of the OX40 agonist ivuxolimab. The receptors shown here come from an adult with an advanced solid tumor such as melanoma, head and neck, liver or kidney cancer.

The chain has TRBV6-6 and TRBJ1-1; D is undetermined. The CDR3 runs to 13 residues. The V gene lost 2 bases and the J gene lost 1 base, with 5 bases spanning the gap. Germline V gene data show CDR1 as MNHNY and CDR2 as SVGAGI (reference sequence). The CDR3 loop is CASSYGKNTEAFF. The CDR3 bases are TGTGCCAGCAGTTACGGCAAGAACACTGAAGCTTTCTTT.

CDR3 residues: CASSNRGRVGLARDLDTGELFF. As DNA, the CDR3 is TGTGCCAGCAGCAACAGGGGGCGCGTAGGACTAGCTAGAGATCTGGACACCGGGGAGCTGTTTTTT. The chain couples TRBV21-1 to TRBJ2-2. TRBV21-1 is a pseudogene locus. The CDR3 extends over 22 amino acids.